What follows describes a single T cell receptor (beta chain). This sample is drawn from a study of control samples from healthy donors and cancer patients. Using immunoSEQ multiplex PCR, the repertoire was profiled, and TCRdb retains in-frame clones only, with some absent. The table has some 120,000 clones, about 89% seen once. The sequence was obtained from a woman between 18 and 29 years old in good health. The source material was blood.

This chain's CDR3 is CASSFGRGEYEQYF. The CDR3 bases are TGTGCCAGCAGTTTCGGGCGGGGGGAGTACGAGCAGTACTTC. This chain links TRBV27 with TRBJ2-7; 8 bases are a match to TRBD2. The CDR3 loop spans 14 amino acids. Germline CDR1 is MNHEY and CDR2 is SMNVEV (reference sequence). Unmatched junction bases numbered 5, after V lost 3 bases and J lost 4 bases.